The entry that follows covers one TCR beta chain sequence. Its antigen remains unknown. The data are from a study of shared clonotypes between healthy human individuals. Study-wide points: Sharing across a handful of donors was seen in around 5% of naive CD4 clonotypes. Compared with clonotypes that all four donors shared, non-shared clonotypes had lower generation probabilities.

V lost 7 bases to trimming and J lost 1 base, with 7 bases between them. This CDR3 comprises 12 residues. Germline V lookup: CDR1 SEHNR, CDR2 FQNEAQ (reference sequence). In the naive CD8 group, cells lacked CD45RO and were positively selected for CCR7, so terminally differentiated effector memory CD45RA+ cells were left out. All the donors were Caucasian adults who lived in Nashville, Tennessee. Each subset's genomic DNA was split evenly across several immunoSEQ plates. The assay was immunoSEQ multiplex PCR, and TCRdb's table has in-frame clones only and misses some. The repertoire holds about 2,100,000 clones, 90% to 95% seen once, with under 2% in the top ten.

The chain links TRBV7-9 to TRBJ1-1; the D gene is possibly TRBD1 (6 bases). Sequencing used naive CD8+ T cells from PBMCs. This clonotype was sampled from a man aged 18-30 years in good health. Some clones in this sample may be carry-over from other donors' samples. The CDR3, as DNA: TGTGCCAGCAAGGGGGGGAACACTGAAGCTTTCTTT. Translation gives CASKGGNTEAFF. The entire variable domain, with the rest obtained from reference TRBV7-9 and TRBJ1-1, is as follows: DTGVSQNPRHKITKRGQNVTFRCDPISEHNRLYWYRQTLGQGPEFLTYFQNEAQLEKSRLLSDRFSAERPKGSFSTLEIQRTEQGDSAMYLCASKGGNTEAFFGQGTRLTVV.